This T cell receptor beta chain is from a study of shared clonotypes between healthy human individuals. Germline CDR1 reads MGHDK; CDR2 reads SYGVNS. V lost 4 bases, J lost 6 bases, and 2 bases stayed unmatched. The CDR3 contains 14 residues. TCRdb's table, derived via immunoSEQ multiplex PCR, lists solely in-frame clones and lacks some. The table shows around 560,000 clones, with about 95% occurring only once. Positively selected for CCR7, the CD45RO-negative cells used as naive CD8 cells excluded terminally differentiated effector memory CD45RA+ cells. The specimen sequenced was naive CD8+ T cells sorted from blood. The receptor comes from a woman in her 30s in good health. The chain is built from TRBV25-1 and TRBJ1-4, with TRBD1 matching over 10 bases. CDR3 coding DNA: TGTGCCAGCAGTGGACAGGGGGCTGATGAAAAACTGTTTTTT. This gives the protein CASSGQGADEKLFF.